Each of the 20 T cell receptor beta chains below was sequenced from the same sample in a study of CD8 T cells in ankylosing spondylitis. TCRdb re-derived calls from the 5' RACE reads in MiXCR, one entry per CDR3 protein. The sample shows around 300,000 distinct CDR3 sequences, more than 9% of them seen only once. The sample comprised blood, either unsorted or a sorted T cell fraction (not recorded which). These receptors came from a female donor with ankylosing spondylitis or in good health (not recorded which).

This clonotype was seen at least ten times. The chain links TRBV3-1 to TRBJ2-3; 7 positions agree with TRBD2. V dropped 5 bases and J dropped 0; count of bases not matched to a gene: 5. Germline V gene sequence: CDR1 LGHDT, CDR2 YNNKEL (reference sequence). The CDR3 has 15 residues. This chain's CDR3 is CASSSLGGSTDTQYF. The CDR3, as DNA: TGTGCCAGCAGCTCCCTCGGGGGGAGCACAGATACGCAGTATTTT.

The table lists this clonotype with many counts. This chain links TRBV7-8 with TRBJ1-5; 8 bases line up with TRBD1. The CDR3 totals 18 residues. Germline-derived CDR1 and CDR2 are SGHVS and FQNEAQ. The CDR3 region is CASRPGQAPFGPYQPQHF. The CDR3 region has the DNA TGTGCTTCGAGACCGGGACAGGCCCCTTTCGGTCCGTATCAGCCCCAGCATTTT.

The chain employs TRBV14 and TRBJ2-7; 8 bases align to TRBD1. V shed 0 bases, J shed 12 bases, and the junction held 10 bases outside the gene matches. The germline gives CDR1 SGHDN, CDR2 FVKESK. This CDR3 contains 14 residues. The CDR3 DNA is TGTGCCAGCAGCCAAGATCCCACAGGACAGGGCCGGTACTTC. Translation gives CASSQDPTGQGRYF.

This clonotype was counted at least ten times. V and J are TRBV7-2 and TRBJ2-5, with 7 bases that match TRBD2. CDR1 is SGHTA and CDR2 is FQGNSA in the germline V gene. This CDR3 spans 16 amino acids. Trimming cost V 5 bases and J 0 bases; bases outside gene matches: 9. CDR3 nucleotide sequence: TGTGCCAGCAGCACCACTCCTAGCGGTCACCAAGAGACCCAGTACTTC. This gives the protein CASSTTPSGHQETQYF.

The V gene is TRBV5-1, the J gene TRBJ2-1, with 10 bases that match TRBD2. Germline V gene lookup returns CDR1 SGHRS and CDR2 YFSETQ. V was pared by 3 bases and J by 6 bases, with 21 bases of the junction left unmatched. There are 20 residues in the CDR3. CDR3 amino acids: CASSYPVEAGGLTYINEQFF. The CDR3 DNA reads as TGCGCCAGCAGCTACCCCGTGGAAGCGGGGGGGCTAACCTACATCAATGAGCAGTTCTTC.

This clonotype was seen many times. The rearrangement uses TRBV6-1 and TRBJ1-5; 8 nucleotides agree with TRBD1. This CDR3 contains 14 residues. Unmatched junction bases numbered 6, after V lost 6 bases and J lost 5 bases. Germline-derived CDR1 and CDR2 are MNHNS and SASEGT. CDR3 region: CASRSGQGYQPQHF. CDR3 in DNA: TGTGCCAGCAGATCAGGACAGGGATATCAGCCCCAGCATTTT.

This clonotype is a singleton in its sample. The junction and the germline gene differ at one end; a read error may be behind it. The rearrangement joins TRBV11-2 to TRBJ1-5, with D hard to call. Germline-derived CDR1 and CDR2 are SGHAT and FQNNGV. The CDR3 is 13 amino acids. The CDR3 nucleotides are TGTGCCAGCAGCATTTTTAGCATTCAGCCCCAGCATTTT. Its translation: CASSIFSIQPQHF.

This clonotype was recorded many times. The gene calls are TRBV28 and TRBJ2-2; 11 bases are a match to TRBD2. This CDR3 has 15 residues. J gave up 4 bases and V 10 bases, and 8 bases lay outside the gene matches. The germline CDR1 and CDR2 sequences are MDHEN and SYDVKM. The CDR3 DNA follows: TGTGCCACACTTAGCGGGAGGGCCAGCACCGGGGAGCTGTTTTTT. Translated: CATLSGRASTGELFF.

This clonotype has a count of ten or more. The V call is TRBV18, the J call TRBJ2-5, with D tentatively TRBD2 (6 bases). V lost 4 bases and J lost 2, with 14 bases in between. There are 15 residues in the CDR3. Germline V gene data show CDR1 as KGHSH and CDR2 as LQKENI. The CDR3 is CASSRSWAGQETQYF. The DNA for the CDR3 is TGTGCCAGCTCACGCTCATGGGCGGGACAAGAGACCCAGTACTTC.

There are many counts of this clonotype. The CDR3 DNA reads TGCAGTGCCAGGACCTTAACGACTGAAGCTTTCTTT. It encodes CSARTLTTEAFF. The chain uses TRBV20-1 and TRBJ1-1; D is uncertain. The V end was cut by 6 bases, the J end by 5 bases, with 13 bases between. There are 12 residues in the CDR3. Germline V gene data show CDR1 as DFQATT and CDR2 as SNEGSKA (reference sequence).

Ten or more counts support this clonotype. The gene calls are TRBV20-1 and TRBJ2-3; D unclear. Germline V lookup: CDR1 DFQATT, CDR2 SNEGSKA (reference sequence). V lost 4 bases and J 6 bases, leaving 11 bases between the germline ends. The CDR3 covers 12 residues. The CDR3 region is CSATPTMDTQYF. In nucleotides, the CDR3 is TGCAGTGCTACCCCAACTATGGATACGCAGTATTTT.

This clonotype was detected many times. The genes are TRBV5-1 and TRBJ1-6, with D hard to call. From germline, CDR1 is SGHRS and CDR2 YFSETQ. The CDR3 sequence is 14 residues long. Trimming took off 0 bases at V and 10 bases at J, with 11 bases between the two ends. The CDR3 region is CASSLEQYGSPLHF. The CDR3 DNA reads as TGCGCCAGCAGCTTGGAGCAGTACGGCTCACCCCTCCACTTT.

Ten or more counts support this clonotype. The J gene is TRBJ2-7, the V gene TRBV11-2; possibly TRBD2 for D (5 bases). This CDR3 has 13 residues. Deletions cut 3 bases from V and 6 bases from J, with 12 bases between. In germline, CDR1 is SGHAT, CDR2 FQNNGV. As DNA, the CDR3 is TGTGCCAGCAGCTTGGATACTAGGGCCGAGCAGTACTTC. The encoded protein is CASSLDTRAEQYF.

This clonotype was seen repeatedly, ten times or more. The rearrangement links TRBV20-1 to TRBJ1-2, with D hard to call. This CDR3 has 13 residues. Germline V lookup: CDR1 DFQATT, CDR2 SNEGSKA (reference sequence). The V end lost 4 bases, the J end lost 9 bases, and 18 bases lay between the germline ends. CDR3 sequence: CSATGPKSASYTF. CDR3 coding DNA: TGCAGTGCTACCGGACCGAAATCTGCTAGCTACACCTTC.

The sample holds a few counts of this clonotype. The chain couples TRBV9 to TRBJ2-1, with 7 bases fitting TRBD2. The V and J ends lost 0 bases and 5 bases, in that order; junction bases with no gene match: 2. Germline-derived CDR1 and CDR2 are SGDLS and YYNGEE. The CDR3 loop spans 14 amino acids. The DNA of the CDR3 is TGTGCCAGCAGCGTAGGGGGGGGTGACAATGAGCAGTTCTTC. Translation gives CASSVGGGDNEQFF.

On this clonotype itself: This clone may be a read error of a much larger clone one base away. The chain couples TRBV3-1 to TRBJ2-2, with TRBD1 as a possible D gene (5 bases). The CDR3 runs to 12 residues. Germline loops: CDR1 LGHDT, CDR2 YNNKEL (reference sequence). The CDR3 spells CATSRQGGELFF. CDR3 DNA: TGTGCCACCAGCCGGCAGGGCGGGGAGCTGTTTTTT. Looking up the rest from reference TRBV3-1 and TRBJ2-2 gives the full variable domain: DTAVSQTPKYLVTQMGNDKSIKCEQNLGHDTMYWYKQDSKKFLKIMFSYNNKELIINETVPNRFSPKSPDKAHLNLHINSLELGDSAVYFCATSRQGGELFFGEGSRLTVL.

This clonotype appeared a few times. The rearrangement links TRBV12-3 or TRBV12-4 to TRBJ2-3; TRBD2 matches at 14 bases. With 8 bases clipped from V and 6 bases from J, the junction kept 10 bases outside the gene matches. The CDR3 length is 16 residues. CDR3 protein: CASGWGLAGVSDTQYF. The CDR3 bases are TGTGCCAGCGGATGGGGACTAGCGGGAGTCTCTGATACGCAGTATTTT.

Ten or more counts support this clonotype. This sequence joins TRBV5-1 and TRBJ1-1, with 7 bases that match TRBD1. CDR3 length: 13 residues. With V trimmed by 6 bases and J by 3 bases, 5 bases remained unmatched. Germline CDR1 is SGHRS and CDR2 is YFSETQ. The CDR3 nucleotides read TGCGCCAGCAAGGTAGGGGGCGACACTGAAGCTTTCTTT. It specifies CASKVGGDTEAFF.

There are many counts of this clonotype. The chain uses TRBV5-6 and TRBJ1-3, with no clear D. V dropped 1 base and J dropped 0 bases, with 14 bases sitting between them. This CDR3 comprises 17 residues. In germline, CDR1 is SGHDT, CDR2 YYEEEE. CDR3 DNA sequence: TGTGCCAGCAGCTTGTTGGGCGGCAGACTCTCTGGAAACACCATATATTTT. Translating gives CASSLLGGRLSGNTIYF. Filled out from reference TRBV5-6 and TRBJ1-3, the complete variable domain reads DAGVTQSPTHLIKTRGQQVTLRCSPKSGHDTVSWYQQALGQGPQFIFQYYEEEERQRGNFPDRFSGHQFPNYSSELNVNALLLGDSALYLCASSLLGGRLSGNTIYFGEGSWLTVV.

A few counts support this clonotype. This chain joins TRBV7-9 and TRBJ1-5; D not certain. This CDR3 is 12 amino acids long. Looked up from germline, CDR1 is SEHNR and CDR2 is FQNEAQ (reference sequence). The V end was cut by 4 bases, the J end by 6 bases, with 7 bases between. Here the CDR3 reads CASSSFSQPQHF. In DNA, the CDR3 is TGTGCCAGCAGCTCATTCAGTCAGCCCCAGCATTTT.